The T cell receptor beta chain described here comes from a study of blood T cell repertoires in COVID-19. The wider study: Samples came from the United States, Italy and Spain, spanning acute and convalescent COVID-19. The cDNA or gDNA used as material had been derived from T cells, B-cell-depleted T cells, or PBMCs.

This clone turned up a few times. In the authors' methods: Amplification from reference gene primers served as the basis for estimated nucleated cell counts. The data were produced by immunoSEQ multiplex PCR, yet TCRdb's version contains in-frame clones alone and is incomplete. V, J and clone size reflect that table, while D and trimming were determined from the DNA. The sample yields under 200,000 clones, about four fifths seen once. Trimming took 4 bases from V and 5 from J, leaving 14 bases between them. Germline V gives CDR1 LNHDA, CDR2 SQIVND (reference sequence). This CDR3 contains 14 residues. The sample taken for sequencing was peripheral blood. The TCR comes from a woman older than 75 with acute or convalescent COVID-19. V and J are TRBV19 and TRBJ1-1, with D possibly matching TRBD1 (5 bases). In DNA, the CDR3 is TGTGCCAGTAGTACGCCTACGGAGGGGACTGAAGCTTTCTTT. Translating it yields CASSTPTEGTEAFF.